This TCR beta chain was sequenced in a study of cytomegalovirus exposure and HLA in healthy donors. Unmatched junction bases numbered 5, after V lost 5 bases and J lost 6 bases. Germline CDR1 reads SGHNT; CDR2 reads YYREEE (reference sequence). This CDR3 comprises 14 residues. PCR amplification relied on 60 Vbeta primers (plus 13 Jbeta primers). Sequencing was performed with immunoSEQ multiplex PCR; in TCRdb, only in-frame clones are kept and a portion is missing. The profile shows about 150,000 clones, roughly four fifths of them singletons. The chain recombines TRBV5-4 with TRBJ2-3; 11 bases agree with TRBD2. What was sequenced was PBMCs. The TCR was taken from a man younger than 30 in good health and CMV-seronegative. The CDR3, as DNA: TGTGCCAGCAGGCCGGGACTAGCGGACGATACGCAGTATTTT. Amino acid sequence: CASRPGLADDTQYF.